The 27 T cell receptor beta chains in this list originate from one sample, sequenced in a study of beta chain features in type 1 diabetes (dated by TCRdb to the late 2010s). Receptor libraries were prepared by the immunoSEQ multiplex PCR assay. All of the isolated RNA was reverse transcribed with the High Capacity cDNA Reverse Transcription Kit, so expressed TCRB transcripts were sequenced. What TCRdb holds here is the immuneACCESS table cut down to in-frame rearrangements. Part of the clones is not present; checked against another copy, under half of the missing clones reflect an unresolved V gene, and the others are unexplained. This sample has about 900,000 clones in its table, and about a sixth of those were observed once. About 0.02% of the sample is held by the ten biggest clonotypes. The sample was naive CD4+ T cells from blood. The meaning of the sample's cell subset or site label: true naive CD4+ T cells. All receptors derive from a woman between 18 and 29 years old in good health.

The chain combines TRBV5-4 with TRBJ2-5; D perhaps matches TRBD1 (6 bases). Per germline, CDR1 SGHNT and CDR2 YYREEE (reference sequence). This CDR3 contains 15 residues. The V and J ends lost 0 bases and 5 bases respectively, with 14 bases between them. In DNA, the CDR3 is TGTGCCAGCAGCTTGGGTACAGGGCGTTCGGAGACCCAGTACTTC. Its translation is CASSLGTGRSETQYF. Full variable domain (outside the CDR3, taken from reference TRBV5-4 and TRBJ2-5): ETGVTQSPTHLIKTRGQQVTLRCSSQSGHNTVSWYQQALGQGPQFIFQYYREEENGRGNFPPRFSGLQFPNYSSELNVNALELDDSALYLCASSLGTGRSETQYFGPGTRLLVL.

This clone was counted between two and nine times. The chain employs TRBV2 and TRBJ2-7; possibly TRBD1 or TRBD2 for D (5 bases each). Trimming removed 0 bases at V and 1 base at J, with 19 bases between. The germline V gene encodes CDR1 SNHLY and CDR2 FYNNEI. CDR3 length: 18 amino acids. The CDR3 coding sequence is TGTGCCAGCAGTGAAGCTCCCCTCCGGTGGGGGTTATCCTACGAGCAGTACTTC. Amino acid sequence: CASSEAPLRWGLSYEQYF.

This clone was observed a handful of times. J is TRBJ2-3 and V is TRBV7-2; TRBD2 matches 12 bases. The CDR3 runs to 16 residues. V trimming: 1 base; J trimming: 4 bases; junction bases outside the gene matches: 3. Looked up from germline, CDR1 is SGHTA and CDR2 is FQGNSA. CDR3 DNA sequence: TGTGCCAGCAGCTTAGGACTAGCGGGAGTTTCAGATACGCAGTATTTT. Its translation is CASSLGLAGVSDTQYF.

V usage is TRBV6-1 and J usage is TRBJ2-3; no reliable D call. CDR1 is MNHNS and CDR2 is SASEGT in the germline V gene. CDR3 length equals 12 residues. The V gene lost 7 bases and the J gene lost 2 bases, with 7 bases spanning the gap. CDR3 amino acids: CASTSHTDTQYF. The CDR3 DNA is TGTGCCAGCACGAGTCACACAGATACGCAGTATTTT.

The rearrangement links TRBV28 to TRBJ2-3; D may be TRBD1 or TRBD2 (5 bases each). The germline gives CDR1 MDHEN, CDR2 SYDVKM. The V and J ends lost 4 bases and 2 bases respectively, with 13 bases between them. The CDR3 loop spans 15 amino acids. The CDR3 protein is CASSSPREHTDTQYF. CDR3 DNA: TGTGCCAGCAGTTCCCCCAGGGAGCACACAGATACGCAGTATTTT. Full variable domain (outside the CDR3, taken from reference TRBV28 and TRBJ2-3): DVKVTQSSRYLVKRTGEKVFLECVQDMDHENMFWYRQDPGLGLRLIYFSYDVKMKEKGDIPEGYSVSREKKERFSLILESASTNQTSMYLCASSSPREHTDTQYFGPGTRLTVL.

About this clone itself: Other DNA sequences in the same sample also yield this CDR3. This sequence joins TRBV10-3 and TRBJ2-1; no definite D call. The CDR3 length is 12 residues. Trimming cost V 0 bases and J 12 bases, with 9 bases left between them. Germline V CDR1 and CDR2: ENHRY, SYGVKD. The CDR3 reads CAISESGLAQFF. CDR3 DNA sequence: TGTGCCATCAGTGAGTCAGGTCTGGCGCAGTTCTTC.

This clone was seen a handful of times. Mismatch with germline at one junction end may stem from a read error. The chain's CDR3 is CASSRHAF. CDR3 bases: TGTGCCAGCAGCCGACATGCCTTC. The chain recombines TRBV7-9 with TRBJ1-2; no definite D call. The CDR3 consists of 8 residues. Germline CDR1 SEHNR, CDR2 FQNEAQ (reference sequence).

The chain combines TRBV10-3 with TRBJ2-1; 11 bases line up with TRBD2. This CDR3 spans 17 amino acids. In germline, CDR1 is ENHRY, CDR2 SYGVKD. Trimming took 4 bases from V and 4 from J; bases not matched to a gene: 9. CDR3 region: CAISADVAGGTYNEQFF. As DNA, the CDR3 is TGTGCCATCAGTGCTGACGTAGCGGGAGGGACGTACAATGAGCAGTTCTTC.

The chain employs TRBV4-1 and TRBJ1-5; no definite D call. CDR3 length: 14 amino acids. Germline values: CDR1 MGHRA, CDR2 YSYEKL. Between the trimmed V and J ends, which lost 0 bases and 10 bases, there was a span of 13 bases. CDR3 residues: CASSQEMSVEPQHF. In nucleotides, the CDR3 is TGCGCCAGCAGCCAAGAAATGAGCGTTGAACCCCAGCATTTT.

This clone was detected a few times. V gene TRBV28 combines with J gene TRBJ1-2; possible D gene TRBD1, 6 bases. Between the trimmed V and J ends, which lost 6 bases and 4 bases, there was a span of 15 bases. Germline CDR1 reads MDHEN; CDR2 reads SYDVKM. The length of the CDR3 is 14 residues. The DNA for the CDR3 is TGTGCCAGCAGGCGACAGGCCCTCAGCTATGGCTACACCTTC. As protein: CASRRQALSYGYTF.

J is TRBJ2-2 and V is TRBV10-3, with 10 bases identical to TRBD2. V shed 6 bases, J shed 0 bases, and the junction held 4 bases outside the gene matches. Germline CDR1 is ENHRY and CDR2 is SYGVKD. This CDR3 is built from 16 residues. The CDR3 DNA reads TGTGCCATCAGCGCGACTAGCGGGCCGAACACCGGGGAGCTGTTTTTT. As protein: CAISATSGPNTGELFF.

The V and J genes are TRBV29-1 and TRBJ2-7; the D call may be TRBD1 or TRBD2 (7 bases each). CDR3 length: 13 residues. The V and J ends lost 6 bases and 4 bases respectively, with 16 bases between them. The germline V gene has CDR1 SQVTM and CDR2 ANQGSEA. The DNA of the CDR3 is TGCAGCGTCGCAGGGGGGGCCTCATACGAGCAGTACTTC. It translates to CSVAGGASYEQYF.

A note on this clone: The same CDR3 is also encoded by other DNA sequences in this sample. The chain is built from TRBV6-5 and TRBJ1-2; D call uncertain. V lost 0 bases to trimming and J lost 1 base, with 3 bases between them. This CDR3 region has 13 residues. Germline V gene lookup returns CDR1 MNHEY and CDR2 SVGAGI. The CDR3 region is CASSYSGNYGYTF. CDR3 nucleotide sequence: TGTGCCAGCAGTTACTCCGGTAACTATGGCTACACCTTC.

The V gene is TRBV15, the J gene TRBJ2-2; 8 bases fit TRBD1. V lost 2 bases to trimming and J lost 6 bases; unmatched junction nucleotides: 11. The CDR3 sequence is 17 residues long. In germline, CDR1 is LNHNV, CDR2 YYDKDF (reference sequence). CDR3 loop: CATSRRNRDRPAGELFF. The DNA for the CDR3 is TGTGCCACCAGCAGACGTAACCGGGACAGGCCTGCCGGGGAGCTGTTTTTT.

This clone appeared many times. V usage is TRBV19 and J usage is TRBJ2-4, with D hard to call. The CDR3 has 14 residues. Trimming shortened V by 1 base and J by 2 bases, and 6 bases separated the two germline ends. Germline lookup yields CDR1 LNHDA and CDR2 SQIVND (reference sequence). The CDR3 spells CASSIAYSKNIQYF. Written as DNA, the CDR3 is TGTGCCAGTAGTATAGCATACTCCAAAAACATTCAGTACTTC.

CDR3 protein: CSVGPGTSGLDTQYF. The CDR3 DNA reads TGCAGCGTTGGGCCCGGGACTAGCGGTTTAGATACGCAGTATTTT. This chain joins TRBV29-1 and TRBJ2-3; 11 nucleotides line up with TRBD2. V lost 4 bases, J lost 5 bases, and 8 bases stayed unmatched. The CDR3 is made up of 15 amino acids. In germline, CDR1 is SQVTM, CDR2 ANQGSEA.

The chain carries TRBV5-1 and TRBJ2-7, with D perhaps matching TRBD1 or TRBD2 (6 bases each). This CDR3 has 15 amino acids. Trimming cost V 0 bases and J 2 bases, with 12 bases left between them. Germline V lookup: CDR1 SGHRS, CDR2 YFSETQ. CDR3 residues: CASSLGIRGAYEQYF. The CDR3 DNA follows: TGCGCCAGCAGCTTGGGTATTAGGGGGGCCTACGAGCAGTACTTC.

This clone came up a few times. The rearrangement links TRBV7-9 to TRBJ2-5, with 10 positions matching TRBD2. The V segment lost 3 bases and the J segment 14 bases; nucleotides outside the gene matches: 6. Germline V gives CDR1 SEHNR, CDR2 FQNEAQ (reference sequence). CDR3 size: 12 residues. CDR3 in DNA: TGTGCCAGCAGCTTTTCGGCTAGCGGGAGATACTTC. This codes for CASSFSASGRYF.

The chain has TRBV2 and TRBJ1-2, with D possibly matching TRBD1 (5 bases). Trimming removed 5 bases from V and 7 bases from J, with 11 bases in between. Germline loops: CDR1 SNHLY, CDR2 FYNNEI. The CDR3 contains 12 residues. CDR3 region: CASSQGARGYTF. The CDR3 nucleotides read TGTGCCAGCAGTCAGGGAGCCCGTGGCTACACCTTC. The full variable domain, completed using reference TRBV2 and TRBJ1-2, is EPEVTQTPSHQVTQMGQEVILRCVPISNHLYFYWYRQILGQKVEFLVSFYNNEISEKSEIFDDQFSVERPDGSNFTLKIRSTKLEDSAMYFCASSQGARGYTFGSGTRLTVV.

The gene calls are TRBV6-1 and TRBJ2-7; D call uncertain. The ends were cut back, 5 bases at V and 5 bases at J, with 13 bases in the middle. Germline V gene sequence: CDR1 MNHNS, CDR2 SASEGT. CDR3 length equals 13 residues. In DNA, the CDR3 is TGTGCCAGCAGTTATGGGTCCCGGCACGAGCAGTACTTC. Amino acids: CASSYGSRHEQYF.

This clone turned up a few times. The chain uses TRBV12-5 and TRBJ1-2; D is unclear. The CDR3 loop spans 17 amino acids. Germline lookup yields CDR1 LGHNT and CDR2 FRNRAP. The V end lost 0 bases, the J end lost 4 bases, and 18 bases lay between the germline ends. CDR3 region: CASGLVDQTELFYGYTF. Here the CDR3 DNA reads TGTGCTAGTGGTTTGGTTGATCAGACTGAACTGTTCTATGGCTACACCTTC.

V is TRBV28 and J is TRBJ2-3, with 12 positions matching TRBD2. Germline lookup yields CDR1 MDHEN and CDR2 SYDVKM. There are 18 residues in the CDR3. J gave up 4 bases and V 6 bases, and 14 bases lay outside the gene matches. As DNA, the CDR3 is TGTGCCAGCAGCCTTACTTGGCGACTAGCGGGAGTCGCAGATACGCAGTATTTT. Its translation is CASSLTWRLAGVADTQYF.

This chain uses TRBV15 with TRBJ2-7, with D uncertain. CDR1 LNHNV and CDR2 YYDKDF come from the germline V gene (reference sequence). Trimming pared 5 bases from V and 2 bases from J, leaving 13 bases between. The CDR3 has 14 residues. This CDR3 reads CATSPALGAYEQYF. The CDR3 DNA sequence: TGTGCCACCAGCCCTGCCCTCGGAGCCTACGAGCAGTACTTC.

The CDR3 bases are TGCAGCGTTGTTTCGACTGGGGGCACAGATACGCAGTATTTT. This encodes CSVVSTGGTDTQYF. This chain links TRBV29-1 with TRBJ2-3; D remains ambiguous. Germline values: CDR1 SQVTM, CDR2 ANQGSEA. The V gene lost 4 bases and the J gene lost 1 base, with 12 bases spanning the gap. The CDR3 is 14 residues long.

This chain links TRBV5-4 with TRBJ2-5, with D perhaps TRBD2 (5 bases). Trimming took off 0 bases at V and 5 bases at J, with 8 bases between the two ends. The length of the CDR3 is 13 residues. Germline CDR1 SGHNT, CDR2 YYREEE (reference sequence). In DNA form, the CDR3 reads TGTGCCAGCAGCTTGGAGCCGGGGGAGACCCAGTACTTC. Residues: CASSLEPGETQYF.

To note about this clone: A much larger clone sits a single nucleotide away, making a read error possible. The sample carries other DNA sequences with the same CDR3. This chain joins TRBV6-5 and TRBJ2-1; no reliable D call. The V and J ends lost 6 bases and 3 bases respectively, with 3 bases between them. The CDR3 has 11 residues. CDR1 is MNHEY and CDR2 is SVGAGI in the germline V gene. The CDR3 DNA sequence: TGTGCCAGCAGCAACTACAATGAGCAGTTCTTC. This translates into CASSNYNEQFF.

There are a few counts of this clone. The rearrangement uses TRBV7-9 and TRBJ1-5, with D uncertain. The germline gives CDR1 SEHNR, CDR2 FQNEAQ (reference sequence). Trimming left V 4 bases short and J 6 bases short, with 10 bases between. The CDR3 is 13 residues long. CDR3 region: CASSSGDVQPQHF. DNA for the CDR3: TGTGCCAGCAGCTCAGGCGATGTTCAGCCCCAGCATTTT.